Shown below are 18 T cell receptor beta chains from a single sample sequenced in a study of blood T cell repertoires in COVID-19. TCRdb keeps only in-frame clones here, not all; method: immunoSEQ multiplex PCR. Here the sample spans approximately 300,000 clones, 80% to 90% being singletons. The sequenced material came from PBMCs or T cells enriched from blood (not recorded which). The receptors were gathered from a woman aged 30 to 39 who had recovered from COVID-19.

V and J are TRBV7-8 and TRBJ2-1; 14 positions match TRBD2. Germline V lookup: CDR1 SGHVS, CDR2 FQNEAQ. The CDR3 is 15 residues long. The V and J ends lost 7 bases and 12 bases, in that order; junction bases with no gene match: 11. CDR3: CASTTGLAGVTAQFF. Here the CDR3 DNA reads TGTGCCAGCACCACGGGACTAGCGGGGGTAACTGCGCAGTTCTTC.

The chain links TRBV27 to TRBJ2-5, with D hard to call. The CDR3 length is 11 residues. Germline V lookup: CDR1 MNHEY, CDR2 SMNVEV (reference sequence). V was clipped by 3 bases and J by 3 bases, with 2 bases between them. DNA of the CDR3: TGTGCCAGCAGTTTCAAAGAGACCCAGTACTTC. It specifies CASSFKETQYF.

V usage is TRBV5-4 and J usage is TRBJ2-2; unclear D gene. The CDR3 sequence is 13 residues long. V was clipped by 1 base and J by 5 bases, with 6 bases between them. The germline V gene has CDR1 SGHNT and CDR2 YYREEE (reference sequence). CDR3 loop: CASSLIFTGELFF. Here the CDR3 DNA reads TGTGCCAGCAGCTTGATATTTACCGGGGAGCTGTTTTTT. Combining the CDR3 with reference TRBV5-4 and TRBJ2-2 gives the whole variable domain ETGVTQSPTHLIKTRGQQVTLRCSSQSGHNTVSWYQQALGQGPQFIFQYYREEENGRGNFPPRFSGLQFPNYSSELNVNALELDDSALYLCASSLIFTGELFFGEGSRLTVL.

The V gene is TRBV9, the J gene TRBJ1-5; 7 nucleotides agree with TRBD1. The CDR3 is 15 amino acids. CDR1 SGDLS and CDR2 YYNGEE come from the germline V gene. J lost 5 bases, V lost 2 bases, and 7 bases had no gene match. This chain's CDR3 is CASSVGTGDHQPQHF. CDR3 nucleotide sequence: TGTGCCAGCAGCGTGGGCACAGGGGACCATCAGCCCCAGCATTTT.

V gene TRBV6-1 combines with J gene TRBJ2-5; 16 bases match TRBD2. The CDR3 totals 18 residues. The V gene end was trimmed by 3 bases and the J gene end by 4 bases; junction bases not matched to a gene: 8. Germline V gene lookup returns CDR1 MNHNS and CDR2 SASEGT. This CDR3 reads CASSDSGTSGRGGETQYF. For the CDR3, the DNA is TGTGCCAGCAGTGATTCTGGGACTAGCGGGAGGGGGGGAGAGACCCAGTACTTC.

This clone has only a few counts. The genes are TRBV9 and TRBJ1-5, with D uncertain. Per the germline V gene, CDR1 is SGDLS and CDR2 is YYNGEE. Trimming removed 5 bases at V and 2 bases at J, with 8 bases between. The CDR3 sequence is 13 residues long. CDR3 in amino acids: CASSEGGNQPQHF. The CDR3 DNA reads as TGTGCCAGCAGTGAGGGAGGCAATCAGCCCCAGCATTTT.

The rearrangement joins TRBV28 to TRBJ2-3, with TRBD2 matching 13 bases. Trimming cost V 11 bases and J 7 bases; bases outside gene matches: 6. CDR3 length equals 13 residues. CDR1 is MDHEN, CDR2 SYDVKM, per germline. The CDR3 bases are TGTGCCGTGCAGACTAGCGGGGGGTATACGCAGTATTTT. Translated, it gives CAVQTSGGYTQYF. The whole variable domain, filled in from reference TRBV28 and TRBJ2-3, reads DVKVTQSSRYLVKRTGEKVFLECVQDMDHENMFWYRQDPGLGLRLIYFSYDVKMKEKGDIPEGYSVSREKKERFSLILESASTNQTSMYLCAVQTSGGYTQYFGPGTRLTVL.

The J gene is TRBJ1-1, the V gene TRBV30; D not certain. Germline CDR1 GTSNPN, CDR2 SVGIG (reference sequence). Trimming shortened V by 0 bases and J by 0 bases, and 8 bases separated the two germline ends. This CDR3 comprises 14 residues. CDR3 loop: CAWSVSLLNTEAFF. Here the CDR3 DNA reads TGTGCCTGGAGTGTAAGCTTACTGAACACTGAAGCTTTCTTT.

This chain uses TRBV24-1 with TRBJ1-6; TRBD1 agrees at 11 bases. With 3 bases clipped from V and 9 bases from J, the junction kept 3 bases outside the gene matches. Germline V gene lookup returns CDR1 KGHDR and CDR2 SFDVKD. The CDR3 has 15 amino acids. CDR3 nucleotides: TGTGCCACCAGTGATGGACAGGGGGCCCGTTCACCCCTCCACTTT. This encodes CATSDGQGARSPLHF.

V gene TRBV3-1 (or the pseudogene TRBV3-2) combines with J gene TRBJ2-1; D call uncertain. The CDR3 sequence is 15 residues long. Per germline, CDR1 LGHDT and CDR2 YNNKEL (reference sequence). V lost 0 bases and J 8 bases, leaving 14 bases between the germline ends. The CDR3 region is CASSQDSVEIHEQFF. CDR3 DNA sequence: TGTGCCAGCAGCCAAGATTCGGTAGAGATCCATGAGCAGTTCTTC.

The chain is built from TRBV27 and TRBJ1-1; D remains ambiguous. The V gene lost 4 bases and the J gene lost 1 base, with 13 bases spanning the gap. Germline loops: CDR1 MNHEY, CDR2 SMNVEV (reference sequence). The CDR3 runs 15 residues. The CDR3: CASSSLEGSNTEAFF. CDR3 bases: TGTGCCAGCAGTTCCCTTGAGGGCTCGAACACTGAAGCTTTCTTT.

This chain connects TRBV6-5 to TRBJ2-3; 11 bases fit TRBD2. Germline loops: CDR1 MNHEY, CDR2 SVGAGI. The V and J ends lost 3 bases and 4 bases, in that order; junction bases with no gene match: 3. The CDR3 spans 15 residues. The CDR3 is CASSYTSGSPDTQYF. For the CDR3, the DNA is TGTGCCAGCAGTTATACTAGCGGGAGTCCAGATACGCAGTATTTT.

The CDR3 is CASSTNRDTRYEQYF. As DNA, the CDR3 is TGTGCCAGCAGCACAAACCGGGACACCAGGTACGAGCAGTACTTC. J is TRBJ2-7 and V is TRBV28; maybe TRBD1 (6 bases). The CDR3 totals 15 residues. Per the germline V gene, CDR1 is MDHEN and CDR2 is SYDVKM. V lost 6 bases to trimming and J lost 4 bases, with 19 bases between them.

The V and J genes are TRBV2 and TRBJ2-2, with no clear D. Deletions cut 5 bases from V and 3 bases from J, with 4 bases between. The CDR3 covers 12 residues. The germline V gene encodes CDR1 SNHLY and CDR2 FYNNEI. The CDR3 DNA reads as TGTGCCAGCAGTCCAGACACCGGGGAGCTGTTTTTT. It yields the protein CASSPDTGELFF.

The chain carries TRBV18 and TRBJ2-5; 10 positions agree with TRBD2. Trimming at V came to 6 bases and at J to 0 bases, leaving 7 bases not matched to a gene. The CDR3 contains 16 residues. Germline V gene sequence: CDR1 KGHSH, CDR2 LQKENI. This CDR3 is CASSSAGGIHQETQYF. In nucleotides, the CDR3 is TGTGCCAGCTCCTCAGCGGGGGGGATCCACCAAGAGACCCAGTACTTC.

The V call is TRBV28, the J call TRBJ1-5; D might be TRBD1 (5 bases). Trimming took off 4 bases at V and 1 base at J, with 14 bases between the two ends. This CDR3 has 16 residues. Germline CDR1 reads MDHEN; CDR2 reads SYDVKM. The CDR3 region is CASSWMGGRSNQPQHF. The CDR3 DNA follows: TGTGCCAGCAGTTGGATGGGGGGAAGGAGCAATCAGCCCCAGCATTTT.

This chain connects TRBV19 to TRBJ1-5, with unresolved D. CDR1 is LNHDA, CDR2 SQIVND, per germline (reference sequence). Trimming pared 5 bases from V and 4 bases from J, leaving 6 bases between. This CDR3 has 12 amino acids. Here the CDR3 reads CASSRGNQPQHF. CDR3 bases: TGTGCCAGTAGTCGAGGGAATCAGCCCCAGCATTTT.

The rearrangement uses TRBV5-1 and TRBJ2-7; D perhaps matches TRBD1 (6 bases). V lost 1 base to trimming and J lost 3 bases, with 8 bases between them. The CDR3 totals 13 residues. Germline V gene sequence: CDR1 SGHRS, CDR2 YFSETQ. The CDR3 reads CASSLTGIYEQYF. CDR3 nucleotides: TGCGCCAGCAGCTTGACAGGGATCTACGAGCAGTACTTC.